This passage covers 23 T cell receptor beta chains from one sample sequenced in a study of shared clonotypes between healthy human individuals. The protocol was immunoSEQ multiplex PCR, while the TCRdb copy is restricted to in-frame clones and leaves out a portion. The table lists about 980,000 clones, less than 85% of them singletons. Sample: memory CD4+ T cells sorted from blood. Subset noted: CD45RA-negative fraction. The origin of the receptors is a man aged 18 to 35 in good health.

V and J are TRBV11-2 and TRBJ2-3; TRBD2 aligns across 10 bases. The CDR3 sequence is 18 residues long. CDR1 and CDR2 from the germline V gene are SGHAT and FQNNGV. The trim removed 2 bases at V and 5 bases at J, leaving 13 bases unmatched. The CDR3 reads CASSLPPLAGAERDTQYF. The CDR3 nucleotides read TGTGCCAGCAGCTTACCACCCCTAGCGGGGGCCGAGCGAGATACGCAGTATTTT.

The chain couples TRBV6-1 to TRBJ1-4, with D tentatively TRBD1 (5 bases). This CDR3 has 14 amino acids. Germline CDR1 is MNHNS and CDR2 is SASEGT. V lost 10 bases, J lost 7 bases, and 19 bases lay in between. In DNA, the CDR3 is TGTGCCACCGCTAAAGGGGATCTGGGTGAAAAACTGTTTTTT. It specifies CATAKGDLGEKLFF.

J is TRBJ2-2 and V is TRBV19; tentatively, D is TRBD1 (5 bases). This CDR3 contains 15 residues. The ends were cut back, 3 bases at V and 2 bases at J, with 10 bases in the middle. CDR1 is LNHDA, CDR2 SQIVND, per germline (reference sequence). CDR3 in amino acids: CASSIQGVNTGELFF. CDR3 DNA sequence: TGTGCCAGTAGTATCCAGGGCGTCAACACCGGGGAGCTGTTTTTT. Drawing the rest from reference TRBV19 and TRBJ2-2, the complete variable domain is DGGITQSPKYLFRKEGQNVTLSCEQNLNHDAMYWYRQDPGQGLRLIYYSQIVNDFQKGDIAEGYSVSREKKESFPLTVTSAQKNPTAFYLCASSIQGVNTGELFFGEGSRLTVL.

The chain couples TRBV27 to TRBJ2-3, with D maybe TRBD1 (6 bases). V lost 3 bases and J lost 0, with 16 bases in between. Germline V gives CDR1 MNHEY, CDR2 SMNVEV (reference sequence). CDR3 length: 17 residues. The chain's CDR3 is CASSFQGRGSSTDTQYF. CDR3 DNA: TGTGCCAGCAGTTTTCAGGGGAGAGGATCTAGCACAGATACGCAGTATTTT.

In the case of this clone: This sample also contains other DNA sequences that code for the same CDR3. V and J are TRBV5-1 and TRBJ1-1; D gene uncertain. V shed 5 bases and J shed 2 bases, with 7 bases lying between them. This CDR3 comprises 12 residues. Germline CDR1 SGHRS, CDR2 YFSETQ. In nucleotides, the CDR3 is TGCGCCAGCAGTTTTGGTAACACTGAAGCTTTCTTT. As protein: CASSFGNTEAFF.

The rearrangement uses TRBV30 and TRBJ2-1, with TRBD2 matching over 7 bases. V dropped 6 bases and J dropped 9; count of bases not matched to a gene: 11. This CDR3 region has 13 residues. The germline V gene encodes CDR1 GTSNPN and CDR2 SVGIG (reference sequence). CDR3 sequence reads: CACSSGTRGEQFF. Here the CDR3 DNA reads TGTGCCTGCTCTAGCGGAACGCGGGGTGAGCAGTTCTTC.

There are a few counts of this clone. V is TRBV5-1 and J is TRBJ1-5, with 11 bases aligning to TRBD1. This CDR3 has 17 amino acids. Germline V lookup: CDR1 SGHRS, CDR2 YFSETQ. V shed 4 bases, J shed 7 bases, and the junction held 13 bases outside the gene matches. This chain's CDR3 is CASSPQPGQGVGQPQHF. The CDR3 DNA reads as TGCGCCAGCAGCCCCCAACCGGGACAGGGGGTAGGGCAGCCCCAGCATTTT.

J is TRBJ2-1 and V is TRBV10-3; TRBD2 matches at 9 bases. V was clipped by 0 bases and J by 8 bases; unmatched bases: 5. The CDR3 totals 15 residues. CDR1 and CDR2 from the germline V gene are ENHRY and SYGVKD. The CDR3 loop reads CAISESVSGRHEQFF. The CDR3 coding sequence is TGTGCCATCAGTGAGTCAGTTAGCGGGAGACATGAGCAGTTCTTC.

The chain links TRBV2 to TRBJ2-1; 8 bases are a match to TRBD2. V lost 6 bases, J lost 4 bases, and 5 bases stayed unmatched. Germline CDR1 is SNHLY and CDR2 is FYNNEI. The CDR3 sequence is 14 residues long. The CDR3 protein is CASRKGLGYNEQFF. As DNA, the CDR3 is TGTGCCAGCAGAAAGGGACTAGGTTACAATGAGCAGTTCTTC. The whole variable domain, remainder taken from reference TRBV2 and TRBJ2-1, is EPEVTQTPSHQVTQMGQEVILRCVPISNHLYFYWYRQILGQKVEFLVSFYNNEISEKSEIFDDQFSVERPDGSNFTLKIRSTKLEDSAMYFCASRKGLGYNEQFFGPGTRLTVL.

This chain connects TRBV6-6 to TRBJ2-7, with a possible D match to TRBD1 (5 bases). This CDR3 region has 13 residues. Germline loops: CDR1 MNHNY, CDR2 SVGAGI (reference sequence). V shed 7 bases and J shed 5 bases, with 15 bases lying between them. This CDR3 reads CASTQGSIHEQYF. The CDR3 DNA reads as TGTGCCAGCACCCAGGGAAGTATCCACGAGCAGTACTTC.

The chain is built from TRBV6-5 and TRBJ1-1; 8 bases match TRBD1. The CDR3 spans 12 residues. CDR1 and CDR2 from the germline V gene are MNHEY and SVGAGI. With V trimmed by 8 bases and J by 5 bases, 4 bases remained unmatched. The CDR3 here is CASYRGTTEAFF. CDR3 DNA sequence: TGTGCCAGCTACAGGGGGACTACTGAAGCTTTCTTT.

This clone was counted only a few times. The rearrangement joins TRBV5-1 to TRBJ1-6; 7 bases map to TRBD1. This CDR3 has 14 amino acids. Germline CDR1 and CDR2: SGHRS and YFSETQ. After removal of 4 bases from V and 5 bases from J, the junction contained 3 bases not matched to a gene. The CDR3 is CASSQGVNNSPLHF. The DNA of the CDR3 is TGCGCCAGCAGCCAGGGGGTGAATAATTCACCCCTCCACTTT.

The chain has TRBV6-5 and TRBJ1-1; D unresolved. Deletions cut 2 bases from V and 4 bases from J, with 8 bases between. The CDR3 is 13 amino acids. Germline V gene data show CDR1 as MNHEY and CDR2 as SVGAGI. CDR3 loop: CASSYPGTTEAFF. The CDR3 coding sequence is TGTGCCAGCAGTTACCCGGGTACCACTGAAGCTTTCTTT.

The V call is TRBV29-1, the J call TRBJ2-7; 8 bases are shared with TRBD1. Per the germline V gene, CDR1 is SQVTM and CDR2 is ANQGSEA. The ends lost 4 bases at V and 3 bases at J; junction bases unmatched: 11. The CDR3 runs to 15 residues. For the CDR3, the DNA is TGCAGCGTTGCCCAGGACAGGGTAATTTACTACGAGCAGTACTTC. It codes for CSVAQDRVIYYEQYF.

Concerning this clone: Within the sample, other DNA sequences also encode this same CDR3. CDR3 residues: CASSQDRLYGYTF. The DNA for the CDR3 is TGTGCCAGCAGCCAAGACAGACTCTATGGCTACACCTTC. This rearrangement joins TRBV14 to TRBJ1-2; D not certain. This CDR3 comprises 13 residues. Trimming stripped 0 bases from V and 4 bases from J, with 6 bases between. Germline V gene lookup returns CDR1 SGHDN and CDR2 FVKESK. Complete variable domain (other parts from reference TRBV14 and TRBJ1-2): EAGVTQFPSHSVIEKGQTVTLRCDPISGHDNLYWYRRVMGKEIKFLLHFVKESKQDESGMPNNRFLAERTGGTYSTLKVQPAELEDSGVYFCASSQDRLYGYTFGSGTRLTVV.

This chain uses TRBV6-1 with TRBJ2-2; D is tentatively TRBD1 or TRBD2 (5 bases each). The CDR3 spans 14 residues. From germline, CDR1 is MNHNS and CDR2 SASEGT. V lost 7 bases, J lost 8 bases, and 17 bases lay in between. CDR3 nucleotide sequence: TGTGCCAGCATATATGGGACGGCCGTGGGGGAGCTGTTTTTT. It yields the protein CASIYGTAVGELFF.

The chain recombines TRBV4-1 with TRBJ1-5, with unresolved D. Looked up from germline, CDR1 is MGHRA and CDR2 is YSYEKL. Trimming stripped 1 base from V and 8 bases from J, with 9 bases between. This CDR3 has 13 residues. Written as DNA, the CDR3 is TGCGCCAGCAGCCAAGGGATGATGGAGCCCCAGCATTTT. It translates to CASSQGMMEPQHF.

This clone was recorded at least ten times. This rearrangement joins TRBV11-3 to TRBJ2-1; 8 positions agree with TRBD1. The CDR3 consists of 16 residues. Germline trimming cut 5 bases from V and 5 bases from J; bases unmatched to any gene: 11. Germline V gene data show CDR1 as SGHNT and CDR2 as YENEEA. The CDR3 nucleotides read TGTGCCAGCAGCGACGAGGGGGACAGGCTTAACAATGAGCAGTTCTTC. Translated, it gives CASSDEGDRLNNEQFF.

This chain links TRBV5-1 with TRBJ1-6; 9 positions match TRBD1. The CDR3 consists of 14 residues. Germline CDR1 is SGHRS and CDR2 is YFSETQ. After removal of 4 bases from V and 7 bases from J, the junction contained 3 bases not matched to a gene. CDR3 bases: TGCGCCAGCAGCGGAGGGACAGGGAATTCACCCCTCCACTTT. Translation gives CASSGGTGNSPLHF.

The V call is TRBV6-1, the J call TRBJ1-6; TRBD1 matches at 8 bases. V gave up 6 bases and J gave up 10 bases; unmatched junction bases: 5. The CDR3 extends over 13 amino acids. Germline values: CDR1 MNHNS, CDR2 SASEGT. The CDR3 region is CASRDRGGSPLHF. The CDR3 coding sequence is TGTGCCAGCAGAGACAGGGGAGGGTCACCCCTCCACTTT.

V is TRBV5-3 and J is TRBJ2-1, with a tentative D call TRBD1 (6 bases). TRBV5-3 is noted as an ORF with a role that remains uncertain. V shed 3 bases and J shed 6 bases, with 16 bases lying between them. The CDR3 is 15 amino acids. The CDR3 DNA sequence: TGTGCCAGAAGCTCTAACAGGGACCCGGCCAATGAGCAGTTCTTC. Protein sequence: CARSSNRDPANEQFF.

V is TRBV13 and J is TRBJ1-1; TRBD1 agrees at 9 bases. V gave up 6 bases and J gave up 0 bases; unmatched junction bases: 11. CDR1 is PRHDT and CDR2 is FYEKMQ in the germline V gene (reference sequence). There are 17 residues in the CDR3. CDR3 region: CASRIRGTGIMNTEAFF. CDR3 DNA: TGTGCCAGCAGAATCCGGGGGACAGGGATAATGAACACTGAAGCTTTCTTT. The full variable domain, in which reference TRBV13 and TRBJ1-1 provide the parts outside the CDR3, is AAGVIQSPRHLIKEKRETATLKCYPIPRHDTVYWYQQGPGQDPQFLISFYEKMQSDKGSIPDRFSAQQFSDYHSELNMSSLELGDSALYFCASRIRGTGIMNTEAFFGQGTRLTVV.

This clone was recorded only once. The chain carries TRBV7-2 and TRBJ2-1; the match to TRBD2 covers 7 bases. The CDR3 runs 17 residues. CDR1 is SGHTA, CDR2 FQGNSA, per germline. The V gene end was trimmed by 3 bases and the J gene end by 7 bases; junction bases not matched to a gene: 15. Written as DNA, the CDR3 is TGTGCCAGCAGCTTTAGAACGATTGGCGGGAGTTGGAATGAGCAGTTCTTC. Encoded protein: CASSFRTIGGSWNEQFF.